This entry lists 10 T cell receptor beta chains sequenced from one sample in a study of blood T cell repertoires in COVID-19. Clones were read by immunoSEQ multiplex PCR, and TCRdb kept only the in-frame ones, dropping some. The table has about 38,000 clones, approximately 90% seen once. The material sequenced was peripheral blood. Every receptor here comes from a man aged 65-85 years with active COVID-19.

The rearrangement uses TRBV30 and TRBJ1-5, with D tentatively TRBD1 (5 bases). CDR1 GTSNPN and CDR2 SVGIG come from the germline V gene (reference sequence). The CDR3 covers 15 residues. Trimming left V 0 bases short and J 3 bases short, with 12 bases between. This chain's CDR3 is CAWSVFSGLNQPQHF. Here the CDR3 DNA reads TGTGCCTGGAGTGTATTTTCAGGGCTCAATCAGCCCCAGCATTTT.

V and J are TRBV2 and TRBJ2-3; D ambiguous. V dropped 1 base and J dropped 2 bases, with 7 bases sitting between them. Germline V CDR1 and CDR2: SNHLY, FYNNEI. The CDR3 is 14 residues long. CDR3: CASSEVVYTDTQYF. Here the CDR3 DNA reads TGTGCCAGCAGTGAAGTGGTCTACACAGATACGCAGTATTTT.

The rearrangement links TRBV19 to TRBJ1-1; D might be TRBD1 (6 bases). This CDR3 is 14 amino acids long. The V gene lost 6 bases and the J gene lost 0 bases, with 11 bases spanning the gap. The germline gives CDR1 LNHDA, CDR2 SQIVND (reference sequence). DNA for the CDR3: TGTGCCAGTAGCCCGGGACAAATGAACACTGAAGCTTTCTTT. Encoded protein: CASSPGQMNTEAFF.

The chain is built from TRBV5-6 and TRBJ2-5; tentative D call: TRBD1 (5 bases). Germline CDR1 SGHDT, CDR2 YYEEEE. V dropped 6 bases and J dropped 4 bases, with 16 bases sitting between them. CDR3 length: 14 residues. The CDR3 DNA reads as TGTGCCAGCATCGTAGGGCGAACAGGAGAGACCCAGTACTTC. Translating gives CASIVGRTGETQYF. The full variable domain, with the rest looked up from reference TRBV5-6 and TRBJ2-5, is DAGVTQSPTHLIKTRGQQVTLRCSPKSGHDTVSWYQQALGQGPQFIFQYYEEEERQRGNFPDRFSGHQFPNYSSELNVNALLLGDSALYLCASIVGRTGETQYFGPGTRLLVL.

The rearrangement uses TRBV21-1 and TRBJ1-1; the tabulated D call, TRBD1, remains unverified against the DNA. TRBV21-1 is given as a pseudogene. CDR3 size: 15 residues. CDR3 in amino acids: CASRAGHLGNTEAFF. Written as DNA, the CDR3 is TGTGCCAGCAGGGCAGGGCATTTGGGAAACACTGAAGCTTTCTTT.

The gene calls are TRBV19 and TRBJ1-2; 8 bases line up with TRBD1. Trimming at V came to 5 bases and at J to 4 bases, leaving 6 bases not matched to a gene. The CDR3 runs 14 residues. The V gene's germline CDR1 is LNHDA and CDR2 SQIVND (reference sequence). CDR3 loop: CASSDRGPSYGYTF. For the CDR3, the DNA is TGTGCCAGTAGTGACAGGGGCCCCTCCTATGGCTACACCTTC.

The V call is TRBV7-9, the J call TRBJ1-4, with D perhaps TRBD1 (5 bases). Germline V gene lookup returns CDR1 SEHNR and CDR2 FQNEAQ (reference sequence). Trimming cost V 5 bases and J 3 bases, with 16 bases left between them. The CDR3 runs 16 residues. The CDR3 is CASSDSSGVPNEKLFF. For the CDR3, the DNA is TGTGCCAGCAGCGACTCCTCGGGGGTCCCTAATGAAAAACTGTTTTTT.

V is TRBV5-1 and J is TRBJ2-7; possibly TRBD2 for D (5 bases). Per germline, CDR1 SGHRS and CDR2 YFSETQ. The CDR3 has 13 amino acids. Trimming removed 4 bases at V and 4 bases at J, with 12 bases between. The CDR3 DNA is TGCGCCAGCAGCCCGGTCGGGGTTTACGAGCAGTACTTC. Translated, it gives CASSPVGVYEQYF. The whole variable domain, filled in from reference TRBV5-1 and TRBJ2-7, reads KAGVTQTPRYLIKTRGQQVTLSCSPISGHRSVSWYQQTPGQGLQFLFEYFSETQRNKGNFPGRFSGRQFSNSRSEMNVSTLELGDSALYLCASSPVGVYEQYFGPGTRLTVT.

The gene calls are TRBV7-8 and TRBJ2-4, with 8 bases matching TRBD2. V shed 2 bases and J 6 bases; nucleotides not matched to a gene: 3. Germline V gene sequence: CDR1 SGHVS, CDR2 FQNEAQ. This CDR3 region has 14 residues. The CDR3 protein is CASSLPGLGNIQYF. In DNA, the CDR3 is TGTGCCAGCAGCTTACCGGGACTAGGAAACATTCAGTACTTC.

The chain uses TRBV12-3 or TRBV12-4 and TRBJ1-2; no firm D call. The CDR3 is made up of 12 amino acids. Between the trimmed V and J ends, which lost 0 bases and 13 bases, there was a span of 12 bases. The CDR3, as DNA: TGTGCCAGCAGTTTAGCATACATCTTAATCACCTTC. It specifies CASSLAYILITF.